These 14 T cell receptor beta chains share one sample of origin, sequenced in a study of CD8+CD57+ T cells in acquired aplastic anemia. Both TCR beta VDJ combination and CDR3 sequence profiling were carried out. Genomic DNA was the template for this profiling. TCRdb passed the reads through MiXCR, listing each CDR3 protein once. The sample shows hundreds of thousands of distinct CDR3 sequences, roughly 34% of them seen only once. All patients picked for sequencing had shown, by flow cytometry, an expansion of CD8+CD57+ cells. Sequenced material: sorted CD4+, CD8+, or CD8+CD57+ T cells (not recorded which) from PBMCs. These receptors all stem from a human donor with aplastic anemia.

This clonotype has a count of ten or more. The V gene is TRBV7-9, the J gene TRBJ1-5, with TRBD1 as a possible D gene (5 bases). Germline lookup yields CDR1 SEHNR and CDR2 FQNEAQ (reference sequence). The germline V and J ends were trimmed by 6 bases and 0 bases, with 12 bases remaining between them. The CDR3 runs to 15 residues. The CDR3 sequence: CASSSGHLSNQPQHF. In DNA, the CDR3 is TGTGCCAGCAGTTCCGGACATCTTAGCAATCAGCCCCAGCATTTT.

In this sample, this clonotype turned up many times. The chain couples TRBV7-2 to TRBJ2-7; D is perhaps TRBD2 (5 bases). Germline values: CDR1 SGHTA, CDR2 FQGNSA. The V and J ends lost 9 bases and 2 bases respectively, with 14 bases between them. The CDR3 covers 13 residues. The CDR3 nucleotides are TGTGCCAGTAGTCGGGGTATTACCTACGAGCAGTACTTC. This encodes CASSRGITYEQYF.

The chain uses TRBV10-3 and TRBJ2-2; 12 bases align to TRBD2. The junction had 9 bases not matched to a gene; V was cut back by 6 bases and J by 7 bases. CDR3 length: 16 residues. Germline CDR1 and CDR2: ENHRY and SYGVKD. The CDR3 DNA sequence: TGTGCCATCAGAAAGCCTAGCGGGAGGGCCATCGGGGAGCTGTTTTTT. Translated, it gives CAIRKPSGRAIGELFF.

This sequence joins TRBV2 and TRBJ1-1; maybe TRBD1 (6 bases). Trimming took off 5 bases at V and 5 bases at J, with 12 bases between the two ends. This CDR3 contains 13 residues. CDR1 is SNHLY and CDR2 is FYNNEI in the germline V gene. The CDR3 loop reads CASSFGTQTEAFF. The CDR3, as DNA: TGTGCCAGCAGTTTCGGGACACAGACTGAAGCTTTCTTT.

A few counts support this clonotype. J is TRBJ2-1 and V is TRBV5-6; 8 nucleotides align to TRBD2. Looked up from germline, CDR1 is SGHDT and CDR2 is YYEEEE. With 0 bases clipped from V and 5 bases from J, the junction kept 4 bases outside the gene matches. The CDR3 totals 15 residues. The CDR3 reads CASSLGLALDNEQFF. The DNA for the CDR3 is TGTGCCAGCAGCTTGGGACTAGCGCTTGACAATGAGCAGTTCTTC.

The chain combines TRBV19 with TRBJ1-1; D not resolved. Trimming took 6 bases from V and 0 from J, leaving 11 bases between them. Germline V gives CDR1 LNHDA, CDR2 SQIVND (reference sequence). This CDR3 comprises 14 residues. The CDR3 loop reads CASSPKELNTEAFF. The DNA of the CDR3 is TGTGCCAGTAGCCCTAAAGAGCTGAACACTGAAGCTTTCTTT. The whole variable domain, remainder taken from reference TRBV19 and TRBJ1-1, is DGGITQSPKYLFRKEGQNVTLSCEQNLNHDAMYWYRQDPGQGLRLIYYSQIVNDFQKGDIAEGYSVSREKKESFPLTVTSAQKNPTAFYLCASSPKELNTEAFFGQGTRLTVV.

Remarks on this clonotype: With a much larger clone just one base away, this may be a read error. This is likely a read error, given that the CDR3 carries no conserved phenylalanine or tryptophan at its end. The gene calls are TRBV7-6 and TRBJ2-1, with D hard to call. The germline gives CDR1 SGHVS, CDR2 FNYEAQ. V lost 5 bases and J lost 4, with 6 bases in between. This CDR3 region has 12 residues. CDR3 sequence (DNA): TGTGCCAGCAGCAATAGATACAATGAGCAGTTCCTC. Its translation is CASSNRYNEQFL.

This clonotype was detected a few times. This sequence joins TRBV5-1 and TRBJ1-1, with 7 bases aligning to TRBD1. The J segment lost 11 bases and the V segment lost 5 bases, leaving 6 bases of the junction unmatched. Per the germline V gene, CDR1 is SGHRS and CDR2 is YFSETQ. The CDR3 sequence is 11 residues long. In DNA form, the CDR3 reads TGCGCCAGCAGTTTAACAGGGGATGCTTTCTTT. Its protein product is CASSLTGDAFF.

This clonotype has at least ten counts. The chain is built from TRBV11-1 and TRBJ1-2, with D possibly TRBD1 on 5 matching bases. Trimming left V 2 bases short and J 5 bases short, with 18 bases between. This CDR3 is 16 amino acids long. Germline lookup yields CDR1 SGHAT and CDR2 FQDESV (reference sequence). CDR3 nucleotides: TGTGCCAGCAGCTTAATTGGGGGGACGGAAAAATATGGCTACACCTTC. This gives the protein CASSLIGGTEKYGYTF.

In this sample, this clonotype turned up many times. The DNA of the CDR3 is TGCAGCGTTCTCCAGAGCTCCTATAATTCACCCCTCCACTTT. Translation: CSVLQSSYNSPLHF. The V call is TRBV29-1, the J call TRBJ1-6; unclear D gene. The CDR3 is 14 amino acids. The V gene lost 5 bases and the J gene lost 0 bases, with 8 bases spanning the gap. The germline gives CDR1 SQVTM, CDR2 ANQGSEA.

This clonotype was seen a handful of times. The chain combines TRBV5-8 with TRBJ1-1; D is possibly TRBD1 (5 bases). CDR1 is SGHTS and CDR2 is YDEGEE in the germline V gene. Trimming took off 4 bases at V and 10 bases at J, with 14 bases between the two ends. CDR3 size: 12 residues. Written as DNA, the CDR3 is TGTGCCAGCAGCCTCCGGCAGGGCCGAGCTTTCTTT. Protein: CASSLRQGRAFF. The full variable domain, with the rest looked up from reference TRBV5-8 and TRBJ1-1, is EAGVTQSPTHLIKTRGQQATLRCSPISGHTSVYWYQQALGLGLQFLLWYDEGEERNRGNFPPRFSGRQFPNYSSELNVNALELEDSALYLCASSLRQGRAFFGQGTRLTVV.

The genes are TRBV7-6 and TRBJ1-3; a weak D match, TRBD1 (5 bases). The CDR3 consists of 13 residues. Germline V CDR1 and CDR2: SGHVS, FNYEAQ. Trimming took off 5 bases at V and 7 bases at J, with 12 bases between the two ends. The chain's CDR3 is CASSPGFGNTIYF. In DNA form, the CDR3 reads TGTGCCAGCAGCCCAGGGTTTGGGAACACCATATATTTT.

The chain couples TRBV9 to TRBJ2-1; 15 bases are a match to TRBD2. The CDR3 is made up of 20 amino acids. Germline-derived CDR1 and CDR2 are SGDLS and YYNGEE. J lost 0 bases, V lost 3 bases, and 10 bases had no gene match. The CDR3 region has the DNA TGTGCCAGCAGCGCGTCGGGGACTAGCGGGGGGAAGAGCTCCTACAATGAGCAGTTCTTC. Protein product: CASSASGTSGGKSSYNEQFF.

This clonotype showed up many times. The rearrangement uses TRBV4-3 and TRBJ1-2, with a weak D call TRBD1 (6 bases). Per germline, CDR1 LGHNA and CDR2 YSLEER. Trimming took 0 bases from V and 7 from J, leaving 12 bases between them. The CDR3 loop spans 14 amino acids. The CDR3 DNA reads TGCGCCAGCAGCCAAGATTTAACAGGGTTTGGCTACACCTTC. Its protein product is CASSQDLTGFGYTF.